This T cell receptor (beta chain) originates from a study of OX40 agonist ivuxolimab in advanced cancers. About the study: Patient treatment consisted of intravenous ivuxolimab administration every 2 weeks at 0.01 to 10 mg/kg. Age averaged 60 years (range roughly 20 to 90), and 80% to 90% were male. Broader study findings: The authors did not determine the antigen specificity of the expanded peripheral T cells.

In its sample, this clone was seen once. Its target is not known. Germline V lookup: CDR1 SGHVS, CDR2 FNYEAQ. The V and J ends lost 5 bases and 4 bases, in that order; junction bases with no gene match: 9. The CDR3 is 18 residues long. The table came from immunoSEQ multiplex PCR; TCRdb's copy has only in-frame clones and leaves some out. Of 65,000 to 90,000 clones listed, roughly nine tenths are singletons. Material: CD4+ or CD8+ T cells sorted from blood, obtained in a trial of the OX40 agonist ivuxolimab. V and J are TRBV7-6 and TRBJ2-3, with TRBD2 identical over 16 bases. The TCR comes from an adult with an advanced solid tumor such as melanoma, head and neck, liver or kidney cancer. CDR3 residues: CASSTGLAGGPGPDTQYF. The CDR3 nucleotides read TGTGCCAGCAGCACGGGACTAGCGGGGGGGCCTGGCCCAGATACGCAGTATTTT.